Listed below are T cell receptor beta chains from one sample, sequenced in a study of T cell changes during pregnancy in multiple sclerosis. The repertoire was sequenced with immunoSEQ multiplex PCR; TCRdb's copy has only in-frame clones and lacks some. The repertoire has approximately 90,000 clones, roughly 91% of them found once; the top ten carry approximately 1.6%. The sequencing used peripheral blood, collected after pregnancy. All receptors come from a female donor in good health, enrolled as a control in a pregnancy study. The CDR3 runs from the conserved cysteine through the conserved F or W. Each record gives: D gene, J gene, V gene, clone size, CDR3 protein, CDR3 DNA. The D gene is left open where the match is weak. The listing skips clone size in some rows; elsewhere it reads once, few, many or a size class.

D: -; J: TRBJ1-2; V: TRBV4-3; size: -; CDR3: CASSQDRVGGYTF; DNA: TGCGCCAGCAGCCAAGACAGGGTGGGAGGCTACACCTTC
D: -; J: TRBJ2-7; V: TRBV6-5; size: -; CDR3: CASTWRGNGPYEQYF; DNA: TGTGCCAGCACCTGGAGAGGGAACGGACCCTACGAGCAGTACTTC
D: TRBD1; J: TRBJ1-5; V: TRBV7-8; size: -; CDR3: CASSRTGENQPQHF; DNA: TGTGCCAGCAGCCGGACAGGGGAAAATCAGCCCCAGCATTTT
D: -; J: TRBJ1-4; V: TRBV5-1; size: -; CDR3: CASSWTANNEKLFF; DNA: TGCGCCAGCAGCTGGACAGCCAATAATGAAAAACTGTTTTTT
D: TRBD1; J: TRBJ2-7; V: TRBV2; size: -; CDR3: CASSEDRGRYEQYF; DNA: TGTGCCAGCAGTGAGGACAGGGGAAGATACGAGCAGTACTTC
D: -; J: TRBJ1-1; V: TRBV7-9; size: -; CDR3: CASSSSTGRSAFF; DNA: TGTGCCAGCAGCTCCTCAACAGGGAGATCTGCTTTCTTT
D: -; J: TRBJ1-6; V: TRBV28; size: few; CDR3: CASSSPLAPSPLHF; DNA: TGTGCCAGCAGTTCGCCCCTGGCTCCCTCACCCCTCCACTTT
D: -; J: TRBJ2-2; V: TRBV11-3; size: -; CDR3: CASRLGGRDSGELFF; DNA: TGTGCCAGCAGATTAGGGGGACGGGACTCCGGGGAGCTGTTTTTT
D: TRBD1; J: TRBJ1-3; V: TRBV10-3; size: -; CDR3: CAISGMGQGNTIYF; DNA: TGTGCCATCAGTGGGATGGGACAGGGAAACACCATATATTTT
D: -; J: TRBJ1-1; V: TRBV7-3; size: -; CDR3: CASSLTDRNTEAFF; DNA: TGTGCCAGCAGCTTAACGGACAGGAACACTGAAGCTTTCTTT
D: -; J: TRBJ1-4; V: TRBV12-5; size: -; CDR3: CASGLGQTVNEKLFF; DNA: TGTGCTAGTGGTTTGGGACAGACCGTTAATGAAAAACTGTTTTTT
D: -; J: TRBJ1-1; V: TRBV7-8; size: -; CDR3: CASSLTGVRLMNTEAFF; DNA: TGTGCCAGCAGCCTGACAGGCGTCAGGTTAATGAACACTGAAGCTTTCTTT
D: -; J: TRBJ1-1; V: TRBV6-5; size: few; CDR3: CASSSETALEAFF; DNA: TGTGCCAGCAGTTCGGAGACAGCTCTTGAAGCTTTCTTT
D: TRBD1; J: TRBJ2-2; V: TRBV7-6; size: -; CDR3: CASRGLRGPSGTGELFF; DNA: TGTGCCAGCAGGGGGTTGAGGGGGCCTAGTGGTACCGGGGAGCTGTTTTTT
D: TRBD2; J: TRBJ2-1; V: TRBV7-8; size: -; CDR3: CASSPGTSGKYNEQFF; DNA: TGTGCCAGCAGCCCCGGGACTAGCGGGAAGTACAATGAGCAGTTCTTC
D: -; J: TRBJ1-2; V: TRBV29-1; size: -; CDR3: CSASQGSNYGYTF; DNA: TGCAGCGCATCCCAGGGATCTAACTATGGCTACACCTTC
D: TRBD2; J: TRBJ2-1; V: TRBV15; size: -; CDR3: CATSPRRTSVVNEQFF; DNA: TGTGCCACCAGCCCCCGGAGGACTAGCGTAGTAAATGAGCAGTTCTTC
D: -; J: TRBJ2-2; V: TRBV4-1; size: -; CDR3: CASSPGTQTGELFF; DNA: TGCGCCAGCAGCCCAGGGACACAAACCGGGGAGCTGTTTTTT
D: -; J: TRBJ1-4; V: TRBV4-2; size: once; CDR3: CASSSGSANEKLFF; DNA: TGTGCCAGCAGCTCCGGGTCAGCTAATGAAAAACTGTTTTTT
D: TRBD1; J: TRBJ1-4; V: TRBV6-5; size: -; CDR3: CASSYQQGREKLFF; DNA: TGTGCCAGCAGTTACCAACAGGGGAGAGAAAAACTGTTTTTT
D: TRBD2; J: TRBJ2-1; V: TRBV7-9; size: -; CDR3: CASRILAGGPNEQFF; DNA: TGTGCCAGCAGAATCCTAGCGGGGGGGCCAAATGAGCAGTTCTTC
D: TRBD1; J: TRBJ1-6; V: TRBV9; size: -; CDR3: CASSGTGAYNSPLHF; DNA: TGTGCCAGCAGCGGAACAGGGGCCTATAATTCACCCCTCCACTTT
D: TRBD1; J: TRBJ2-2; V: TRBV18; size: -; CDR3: CASSRTGATGELFF; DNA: TGTGCCAGCTCACGGACAGGGGCTACCGGGGAGCTGTTTTTT
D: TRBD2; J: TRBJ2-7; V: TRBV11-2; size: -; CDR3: CASSLSGGGPPYEQYF; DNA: TGTGCCAGCAGCTTATCGGGGGGAGGGCCTCCCTACGAGCAGTACTTC
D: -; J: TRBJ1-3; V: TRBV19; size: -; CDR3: CASSPEAVSGNTIYF; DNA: TGTGCCAGTAGTCCCGAGGCAGTCTCTGGAAACACCATATATTTT
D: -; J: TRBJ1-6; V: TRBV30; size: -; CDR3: CAWSVLGEAYTWRNSPLHF; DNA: TGTGCCTGGAGTGTCCTAGGGGAGGCCTACACGTGGAGAAATTCACCCCTCCACTTT
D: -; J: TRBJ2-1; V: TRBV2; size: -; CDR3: CASSETRQVSSYNEQFF; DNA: TGTGCCAGCAGTGAAACCCGACAGGTTAGCTCCTACAATGAGCAGTTCTTC
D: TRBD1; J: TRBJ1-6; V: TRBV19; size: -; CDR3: CASSRQGPLSNNSPLHF; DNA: TGTGCCAGTAGTAGACAGGGCCCTCTTTCAAATAATTCACCCCTCCACTTT
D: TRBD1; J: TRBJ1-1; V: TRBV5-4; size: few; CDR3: CASSIQGAGEAFF; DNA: TGTGCCAGCAGTATACAGGGGGCAGGGGAAGCTTTCTTT
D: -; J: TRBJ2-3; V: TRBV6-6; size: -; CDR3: CASRLWGEIGTDTQYF; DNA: TGTGCCAGCAGACTTTGGGGAGAGATAGGGACAGATACGCAGTATTTT
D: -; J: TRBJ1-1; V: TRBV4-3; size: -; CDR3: CASSQDRGMNTEAFF; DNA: TGCGCCAGCAGCCAAGATAGGGGTATGAACACTGAAGCTTTCTTT
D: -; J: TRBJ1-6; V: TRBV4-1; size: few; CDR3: CASSQEGAGSPNSPLHF; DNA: TGCGCCAGCAGCCAAGAGGGCGCAGGTTCCCCTAATTCACCCCTCCACTTT
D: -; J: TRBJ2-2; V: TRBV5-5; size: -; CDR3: CASSGFLDTGELFF; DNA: TGTGCCAGCTCCGGGTTTTTGGACACCGGGGAGCTGTTTTTT
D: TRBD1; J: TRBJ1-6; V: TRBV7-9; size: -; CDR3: CASSGTGISPLHF; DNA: TGTGCCAGCTCCGGGACAGGGATTTCACCCCTCCACTTT
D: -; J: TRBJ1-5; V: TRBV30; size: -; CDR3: CAWSQGSNQPQHF; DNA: TGTGCCTGGAGTCAGGGGAGCAATCAGCCCCAGCATTTT
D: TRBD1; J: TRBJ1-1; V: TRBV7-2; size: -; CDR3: CASSAQGGGGFVAFF; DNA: TGTGCCAGCAGCGCACAGGGGGGGGGTGGGTTTGTGGCTTTCTTT
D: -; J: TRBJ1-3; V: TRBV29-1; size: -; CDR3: CSARDNGNTIYF; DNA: TGCAGCGCTCGGGACAACGGAAACACCATATATTTT
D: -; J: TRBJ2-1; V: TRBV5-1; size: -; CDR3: CASSLGPGQYNEQFF; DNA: TGCGCCAGCAGCTTGGGGCCAGGGCAGTACAATGAGCAGTTCTTC
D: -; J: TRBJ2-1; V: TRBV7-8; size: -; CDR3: CASSPNLVSYNEQFF; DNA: TGTGCCAGCAGCCCAAACTTGGTGAGCTACAATGAGCAGTTCTTC
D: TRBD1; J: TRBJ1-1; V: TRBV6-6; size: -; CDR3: CASNNRGTEAFF; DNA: TGTGCCAGCAACAACAGGGGCACTGAAGCTTTCTTT
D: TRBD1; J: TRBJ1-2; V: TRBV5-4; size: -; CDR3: CASSYSRTGKMCGYTF; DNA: TGTGCCAGCAGCTATTCCCGGACAGGGAAGATGTGTGGCTACACCTTC
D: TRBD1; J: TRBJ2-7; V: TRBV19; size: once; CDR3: CASSIARGPKNEQYF; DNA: TGTGCCAGTAGTATAGCCAGGGGGCCAAAGAACGAGCAGTACTTC
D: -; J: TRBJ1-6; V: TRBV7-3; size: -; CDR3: CASSPGQIISNSPLHF; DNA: TGTGCCAGCAGCCCGGGACAAATTATTAGTAATTCACCCCTCCACTTT
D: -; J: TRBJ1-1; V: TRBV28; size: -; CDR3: CASTPEGRWAFF; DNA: TGTGCCAGCACCCCGGAGGGACGTTGGGCTTTCTTT
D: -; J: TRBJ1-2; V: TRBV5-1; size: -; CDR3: CASSPELQGPGYTF; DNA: TGCGCCAGCAGCCCGGAGTTACAGGGTCCTGGCTACACCTTC
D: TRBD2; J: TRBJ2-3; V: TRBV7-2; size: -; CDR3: CASSSQRGNTDTQYF; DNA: TGTGCCAGCAGCTCTCAGCGGGGGAACACAGATACGCAGTATTTT
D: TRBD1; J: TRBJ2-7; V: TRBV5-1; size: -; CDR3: CASSGTESYEQYF; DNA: TGCGCCAGCAGCGGGACAGAAAGCTACGAGCAGTACTTC
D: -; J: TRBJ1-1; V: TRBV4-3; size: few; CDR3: CASSSHRVSEAFF; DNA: TGCGCCAGCAGCTCCCACAGGGTTTCTGAAGCTTTCTTT
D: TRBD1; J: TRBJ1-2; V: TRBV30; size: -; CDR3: CAWSVGDSGGYTF; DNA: TGTGCCTGGAGTGTAGGGGACAGTGGTGGCTACACCTTC
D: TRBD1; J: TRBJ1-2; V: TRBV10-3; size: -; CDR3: CAISADRGARGYTF; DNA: TGTGCCATCAGTGCGGACAGGGGGGCTCGGGGCTACACCTTC